A single sample is the source of the 32 T cell receptor beta chains below, sequenced in a study of T cell repertoires in cytomegalovirus infection. From the reads, TCRdb called clonotypes with MiXCR, one entry per CDR3 protein. The sample records a few hundred thousand distinct CDR3 sequences, around 27% being singletons. What was sequenced was PBMCs. These receptors all stem from a human donor in good health (CMV status not recorded). Some clones in this sample may be carry-over from other donors' samples.

The chain is built from TRBV6-1 and TRBJ2-7; D call uncertain. The CDR3 has 15 amino acids. With 0 bases removed from V and 6 bases from J, the gap between germline ends came to 15 bases. The germline CDR1 and CDR2 sequences are MNHNS and SASEGT. CDR3 in amino acids: CASSEAYWEFREQYV. For the CDR3, the DNA is TGTGCCAGCAGTGAAGCGTATTGGGAATTCCGCGAGCAGTACGTC.

This clonotype was detected a few times. The chain carries TRBV5-6 and TRBJ1-1, with no clear D. The CDR3 runs to 13 residues. Germline values: CDR1 SGHDT, CDR2 YYEEEE. Trimming pared 1 base from V and 6 bases from J, leaving 10 bases between. The CDR3 protein is CASSLPAVPEAFF. The CDR3 bases are TGTGCCAGCAGCTTGCCCGCGGTGCCTGAAGCTTTCTTT. Drawing the rest from reference TRBV5-6 and TRBJ1-1, the complete variable domain is DAGVTQSPTHLIKTRGQQVTLRCSPKSGHDTVSWYQQALGQGPQFIFQYYEEEERQRGNFPDRFSGHQFPNYSSELNVNALLLGDSALYLCASSLPAVPEAFFGQGTRLTVV.

This chain joins TRBV2 and TRBJ2-2; 7 nucleotides line up with TRBD2. This CDR3 has 16 residues. Trimming cost V 6 bases and J 3 bases; bases outside gene matches: 10. Germline-derived CDR1 and CDR2 are SNHLY and FYNNEI. The CDR3 loop reads CASSRRGGSDTGELFF. CDR3 nucleotide sequence: TGTGCCAGCAGCCGGAGGGGCGGGAGCGACACCGGGGAGCTGTTTTTT.

CDR3 bases: TGTGCCAGCTCGATGTACTTCACGGATACGCAGTATTTT. Its translation: CASSMYFTDTQYF. This chain connects TRBV2 to TRBJ2-3; D uncertain. V lost 8 bases and J lost 6, with 15 bases in between. Looked up from germline, CDR1 is SNHLY and CDR2 is FYNNEI. CDR3 length: 13 amino acids.

The chain uses TRBV7-2 and TRBJ2-1; 8 positions agree with TRBD2. This CDR3 contains 16 residues. The J segment lost 7 bases and the V segment lost 2 bases, leaving 10 bases of the junction unmatched. Germline V gene data show CDR1 as SGHTA and CDR2 as FQGNSA. CDR3 loop: CASSLQPREGRNEQFF. The DNA for the CDR3 is TGTGCCAGCAGCTTACAACCCCGGGAGGGCCGGAATGAGCAGTTCTTC.

The chain uses TRBV4-1 and TRBJ1-4, with D possibly being TRBD1 (6 bases). The CDR3 extends over 14 amino acids. Trimming took 4 bases from V and 7 from J, leaving 13 bases between them. Germline loops: CDR1 MGHRA, CDR2 YSYEKL. CDR3 region: CASSRQLGAEKLFF. The CDR3 bases are TGCGCCAGCAGCCGCCAGCTGGGGGCTGAAAAACTGTTTTTT.

This clonotype was recorded many times. The rearrangement joins TRBV7-2 to TRBJ2-7; 14 positions match TRBD2. CDR1 is SGHTA and CDR2 is FQGNSA in the germline V gene. J was trimmed by 5 bases and V by 4 bases; bases with no gene match: 4. The CDR3 is 15 residues long. The CDR3 DNA reads TGTGCCAGCAGCTCGGGGACTAGCGGGAGAGACGAGCAGTACGTC. This gives the protein CASSSGTSGRDEQYV.

This clonotype showed up just a few times. The rearrangement joins TRBV6-2 or TRBV6-3 to TRBJ2-3; weak D call: TRBD2 (6 bases). V was clipped by 0 bases and J by 2 bases, with 12 bases between them. The germline V gene has CDR1 MNHEY and CDR2 SVGEGT. This CDR3 comprises 16 residues. The CDR3 loop is CASSYSLADLTDTQYF. As DNA, the CDR3 is TGTGCCAGCAGTTACTCCTTAGCGGACCTCACAGATACGCAGTATTTT.

This clonotype came up many times. CDR3 sequence: CASSYRDSSGANVLTF. The CDR3 region has the DNA TGTGCCAGCAGTTACCGGGACAGCTCTGGGGCCAACGTCCTGACTTTC. The chain recombines TRBV12-3 or TRBV12-4 with TRBJ2-6; 7 nucleotides match TRBD1. This CDR3 is 16 amino acids long. Trimming removed 4 bases from V and 0 bases from J; junction bases left unmatched: 3.

V and J are TRBV5-1 and TRBJ2-2, with 9 bases matching TRBD2. J lost 5 bases, V lost 4 bases, and 3 bases had no gene match. The CDR3 has 14 amino acids. The germline V gene encodes CDR1 SGHRS and CDR2 YFSETQ. This chain's CDR3 is CASSTAGGTGELFF. The CDR3 nucleotides are TGCGCCAGCAGCACGGCGGGGGGGACCGGGGAGCTGTTTTTT.

This clonotype appeared a few times. The chain combines TRBV13 with TRBJ2-1; 8 bases agree with TRBD2. Trimming at V came to 5 bases and at J to 8 bases, leaving 14 bases not matched to a gene. The CDR3 sequence is 16 residues long. Germline V gene lookup returns CDR1 PRHDT and CDR2 FYEKMQ (reference sequence). Here the CDR3 reads CASSIQREWAEDEQFF. Here the CDR3 DNA reads TGTGCCAGCAGCATACAGCGGGAGTGGGCTGAGGATGAGCAGTTCTTC.

The V gene is TRBV12-3 or TRBV12-4, the J gene TRBJ2-1; 9 nucleotides line up with TRBD2. Losses at the gene ends were 5 bases for V and 5 bases for J; bases not matched to a gene: 7. The CDR3 sequence is 15 residues long. CDR3 DNA sequence: TGTGCCAGCAGTCCCTTTCGACTAGCGGACAATGAGCAGTTCTTC. Protein sequence: CASSPFRLADNEQFF.

The rearrangement uses TRBV18 and TRBJ2-5; maybe TRBD1 (6 bases). CDR1 is KGHSH, CDR2 LQKENI, per germline. The CDR3 is 15 amino acids. The V end lost 3 bases, the J end lost 5 bases, and 16 bases lay between the germline ends. DNA of the CDR3: TGTGCCAGCTCACCTGTTGACAGGAGGATGGAGACCCAGTACTTC. Translating it yields CASSPVDRRMETQYF.

This chain links TRBV19 with TRBJ2-6, with D perhaps given as TRBD1 or TRBD2 (5 bases each). CDR1 is LNHDA, CDR2 SQIVND, per germline (reference sequence). V was trimmed by 4 bases and J by 0 bases, leaving 13 bases between them. CDR3 length equals 17 residues. The CDR3 DNA sequence: TGTGCCAGTAGTACCTTCGGGACGGGCTCTGGGGCCAACGTCCTGACTTTC. Protein: CASSTFGTGSGANVLTF. The full variable domain, in which reference TRBV19 and TRBJ2-6 provide the parts outside the CDR3, is DGGITQSPKYLFRKEGQNVTLSCEQNLNHDAMYWYRQDPGQGLRLIYYSQIVNDFQKGDIAEGYSVSREKKESFPLTVTSAQKNPTAFYLCASSTFGTGSGANVLTFGAGSRLTVL.

This chain links TRBV5-6 with TRBJ1-5; tentative D call: TRBD1 (5 bases). Germline V CDR1 and CDR2: SGHDT, YYEEEE. The V and J ends lost 4 bases and 9 bases respectively, with 11 bases between them. The CDR3 totals 12 residues. The CDR3 DNA sequence: TGTGCCAGCAGCGGGGGGTCTGGGCCCCAGCATTTT. Protein product: CASSGGSGPQHF.

This clonotype occurred a few times. The chain recombines TRBV7-8 with TRBJ2-7; D not resolved. The CDR3 extends over 12 amino acids. The V and J ends lost 3 bases and 3 bases respectively, with 6 bases between them. Looked up from germline, CDR1 is SGHVS and CDR2 is FQNEAQ. The chain's CDR3 is CASSFVIYEQYF. CDR3 DNA sequence: TGTGCCAGCAGCTTTGTCATCTACGAGCAGTACTTC.

The chain carries TRBV6-2 or TRBV6-3 and TRBJ1-1; D unresolved. This CDR3 has 12 amino acids. V was cut by 7 bases and J by 0 bases, with 6 bases left in between. In germline, CDR1 is MNHEY, CDR2 SVGEGT. In nucleotides, the CDR3 is TGTGCCAGCAAGCCCTTGAACACTGAAGCTTTCTTT. Residues: CASKPLNTEAFF.

This clonotype was seen repeatedly, ten times or more. The rearrangement joins TRBV7-2 to TRBJ1-1; D is undetermined. CDR1 SGHTA and CDR2 FQGNSA come from the germline V gene. V was pared by 4 bases and J by 4 bases, with 16 bases between. There are 15 residues in the CDR3. The DNA for the CDR3 is TGTGCCAGCAGCTCTGCTGCGCAGTACTCCACTGAAGCTTTCTTT. This gives the protein CASSSAAQYSTEAFF.

As to this clonotype: A single base separates this from a much larger clone, so it may be a read error. V usage is TRBV19 and J usage is TRBJ1-6; 7 positions match TRBD1. The CDR3 extends over 15 amino acids. The germline V gene has CDR1 LNHDA and CDR2 SQIVND (reference sequence). CDR3 residues: CASSSGGPGISSLHF. DNA for the CDR3: TGTGCCAGTAGTTCAGGGGGACCGGGGATTTCATCCCTCCACTTT.

This clonotype was counted many times. The chain carries TRBV7-2 and TRBJ2-5, with a possible D match to TRBD2 (6 bases). With 3 bases removed from V and 5 bases from J, the gap between germline ends came to 25 bases. The CDR3 totals 18 residues. Germline CDR1 and CDR2: SGHTA and FQGNSA. CDR3 residues: CASSLGPLKEGPRETQYF. The CDR3 DNA follows: TGTGCCAGCAGCTTGGGTCCGCTTAAGGAGGGTCCCCGGGAGACCCAGTACTTC. The full variable domain, with the rest looked up from reference TRBV7-2 and TRBJ2-5, is GAGVSQSPSNKVTEKGKDVELRCDPISGHTALYWYRQSLGQGLEFLIYFQGNSAPDKSGLPSDRFSAERTGGSVSTLTIQRTQQEDSAVYLCASSLGPLKEGPRETQYFGPGTRLLVL.

Only a few counts were recorded for this clonotype. The chain is built from TRBV11-2 and TRBJ2-5, with D possibly being TRBD2 (5 bases). The ends were cut back, 5 bases at V and 2 bases at J, with 15 bases in the middle. CDR3 length: 15 residues. Germline-derived CDR1 and CDR2 are SGHAT and FQNNGV. In DNA form, the CDR3 reads TGTGCCAGCAGCCCCGGGATGCGGGCACAAGAGACCCAGTACTTC. Amino acid sequence: CASSPGMRAQETQYF. The whole variable domain, filled in from reference TRBV11-2 and TRBJ2-5, reads EAGVAQSPRYKIIEKRQSVAFWCNPISGHATLYWYQQILGQGPKLLIQFQNNGVVDDSQLPKDRFSAERLKGVDSTLKIQPAKLEDSAVYLCASSPGMRAQETQYFGPGTRLLVL.

V and J are TRBV15 and TRBJ2-3, with 12 bases fitting TRBD2. CDR3 length: 18 residues. The J segment lost 4 bases and the V segment lost 2 bases, leaving 10 bases of the junction unmatched. Germline V lookup: CDR1 LNHNV, CDR2 YYDKDF (reference sequence). The CDR3 bases are TGTGCCACCAGCAGATTGCCGACTAGCGGGAGTTCGGCAGATACGCAGTATTTT. It specifies CATSRLPTSGSSADTQYF. Looking up the rest from reference TRBV15 and TRBJ2-3 gives the full variable domain: DAMVIQNPRYQVTQFGKPVTLSCSQTLNHNVMYWYQQKSSQAPKLLFHYYDKDFNNEADTPDNFQSRRPNTSFCFLDIRSPGLGDTAMYLCATSRLPTSGSSADTQYFGPGTRLTVL.

This clonotype was counted a few times. The genes are TRBV23-1 and TRBJ2-1; 9 bases are shared with TRBD2. TRBV23-1 is noted as an ORF with a role that remains uncertain. V gave up 4 bases and J gave up 4 bases; unmatched junction bases: 8. This CDR3 comprises 16 residues. The CDR3 nucleotides read TGCGCCAGCAGTCCCTATAGCGGGAGCTGGTACAATGAGCAGTTCTTC. Amino acids: CASSPYSGSWYNEQFF.

This clonotype was counted between two and nine times. J is TRBJ2-7 and V is TRBV6-1; TRBD2 matches at 7 bases. The CDR3 runs to 16 residues. Germline lookup yields CDR1 MNHNS and CDR2 SASEGT. V lost 3 bases, J lost 2 bases, and 10 bases stayed unmatched. DNA for the CDR3: TGTGCCAGCAGTGAGAGGGAGGGCGCCCTCGCCTACGAGCAGTACGTC. It is translated as CASSEREGALAYEQYV.

This chain uses TRBV20-1 with TRBJ2-7, with D perhaps TRBD1 (6 bases). Germline V gene sequence: CDR1 DFQATT, CDR2 SNEGSKA (reference sequence). Trimming pared 5 bases from V and 1 base from J, leaving 12 bases between. CDR3 length: 13 amino acids. CDR3 residues: CSAGHRDSYEQYF. DNA for the CDR3: TGCAGTGCTGGACACAGGGATTCCTACGAGCAGTACTTC.

V gene TRBV19 combines with J gene TRBJ1-6; no firm D call. Trimming left V 9 bases short and J 8 bases short, with 14 bases between. Germline V gives CDR1 LNHDA, CDR2 SQIVND (reference sequence). The CDR3 extends over 13 amino acids. This chain's CDR3 is CASGTSWDSPLHF. The CDR3 bases are TGTGCCAGCGGTACAAGCTGGGATTCACCCCTCCACTTT.

CDR3 protein: CASSLFRLRDRNTEAFF. CDR3 DNA: TGTGCCAGCAGCCTTTTCAGACTGCGGGACAGGAACACTGAAGCTTTCTTT. This chain links TRBV28 with TRBJ1-1; the match to TRBD1 covers 7 bases. Looked up from germline, CDR1 is MDHEN and CDR2 is SYDVKM. V lost 6 bases to trimming and J lost 1 base; unmatched junction nucleotides: 14. The length of the CDR3 is 17 residues.

The chain employs TRBV7-9 and TRBJ2-5; the D is unclear. V was cut by 1 base and J by 5 bases, with 8 bases left in between. Germline V CDR1 and CDR2: SEHNR, FQNEAQ (reference sequence). There are 13 residues in the CDR3. The CDR3 DNA reads TGTGCCAGCAGCTTAGTTTTTCGGGAGACCCAGTACTTC. It yields the protein CASSLVFRETQYF.

The rearrangement joins TRBV5-4 to TRBJ2-1; D is unresolved. V gave up 1 base and J gave up 0 bases, with 11 bases separating them. CDR1 is SGHNT and CDR2 is YYREEE in the germline V gene (reference sequence). The CDR3 contains 16 residues. The CDR3 is CASSLSGLFSYNEQFF. The CDR3 DNA follows: TGTGCCAGCAGCTTGTCCGGGCTATTCTCCTACAATGAGCAGTTCTTC.

The sample holds many counts of this clonotype. The chain is built from TRBV7-9 and TRBJ2-3, with TRBD2 identical over 9 bases. The CDR3 totals 17 residues. Germline V gene sequence: CDR1 SEHNR, CDR2 FQNEAQ (reference sequence). Trimming took 0 bases from V and 2 from J; bases not matched to a gene: 6. The CDR3 nucleotides are TGTGCCAGCAGCTTAGCGACGACTAGCGGAAACACAGATACGCAGTATTTT. Its protein product is CASSLATTSGNTDTQYF.

This chain links TRBV30 with TRBJ2-5; 9 nucleotides agree with TRBD2. In germline, CDR1 is GTSNPN, CDR2 SVGIG (reference sequence). The J segment lost 4 bases and the V segment lost 3 bases, leaving 9 bases of the junction unmatched. CDR3 length: 15 amino acids. The chain's CDR3 is CAWSRAGGPIETQYF. The DNA for the CDR3 is TGTGCCTGGAGCCGAGCGGGAGGCCCGATAGAGACCCAGTACTTC.

This clonotype was observed many times. The chain employs TRBV12-3 or TRBV12-4 and TRBJ1-2; D unresolved. The CDR3 runs 13 residues. V was pared by 5 bases and J by 1 base, with 8 bases between. This chain's CDR3 is CASSPGINYGYTF. Written as DNA, the CDR3 is TGTGCCAGCAGTCCCGGGATTAACTATGGCTACACCTTC.